The rows below give T cell receptor beta chains drawn from one sample of a study of shared clonotypes between healthy human individuals. The repertoire was sequenced with immunoSEQ multiplex PCR; TCRdb's copy has only in-frame clones and lacks some. The table lists 2 million to 2.5 million clones, over 85% of them singletons. The sample was naive CD4+ T cells from PBMCs. Receptor source: a young man in good health. Some clones in this sample may be carry-over from other donors' samples. The conserved cysteine and the conserved F or W are not part of the CDR3 here. A row's size may be missing; if present it is once, few, many or a size class.

j_call: TRBJ2-7; clone_size: .; v_call: TRBV7-6; cdr3_aa: ASSRDRAYEQY
j_call: TRBJ1-5; clone_size: .; v_call: TRBV18; cdr3_aa: ASSLTDSNQPQH
j_call: TRBJ1-3; clone_size: once; v_call: TRBV5-4; cdr3_aa: ASSIGGQGNTIY
j_call: TRBJ1-5; clone_size: .; v_call: TRBV7-2; cdr3_aa: ASSPNLWEPQH
j_call: TRBJ2-5; clone_size: .; v_call: TRBV10-1; cdr3_aa: ASSEGSSASQETQY
j_call: TRBJ2-1; clone_size: .; v_call: TRBV20-1; cdr3_aa: SARGEGGQF
j_call: TRBJ1-2; clone_size: .; v_call: TRBV28; cdr3_aa: ASSTPSGAVYGYT
j_call: TRBJ2-2; clone_size: .; v_call: TRBV2; cdr3_aa: ASTRQPTGELF
j_call: TRBJ2-1; clone_size: .; v_call: TRBV29-1; cdr3_aa: SVEDAGGRSSSYNEQF
j_call: TRBJ1-1; clone_size: .; v_call: TRBV6-5; cdr3_aa: ASSYSRQNTEAF
j_call: TRBJ2-3; clone_size: .; v_call: TRBV5-6; cdr3_aa: ASNLLGESPTDTQY